The rows below give T cell receptor beta chains drawn from one sample of a study of beta chain features in type 1 diabetes. Assay used: immunoSEQ multiplex PCR; TCRdb lists only in-frame clones, some missing. The sample has a few hundred thousand clones, 8% to 13% seen once; the top ten hold about 0.015%. Sequenced sample: naive CD4+ T cells from blood. Source of these receptors: a woman in her 30s in good health. Each CDR3 is given with its conserved first and last residue. A D gene is named only where the DNA matches it firmly. Some rows mark clone size as missing; the rest say once, few, many or name a class of expanded clone.

v_gene	abundance	d_gene	j_gene	CDR3nt	CDR3aa
TRBV28	few	TRBD2	TRBJ2-5	TGTGCCAGCAGCTATAGCGGGAAAGAGACCCAGTACTTC	CASSYSGKETQYF
TRBV5-1	NA	NA	TRBJ2-5	TGCGCCAGCAGCTTAACACCGGGAGCTGTGGAGACCCAGTACTTC	CASSLTPGAVETQYF
TRBV29-1	NA	NA	TRBJ2-1	TGCAGCGTTGAGCGGTCCCGCTCCTACAATGAGCAGTTCTTC	CSVERSRSYNEQFF
TRBV19	NA	TRBD1	TRBJ2-7	TGTGCCAGCGGACCGGTGGGGACAGGGGGCTACGAGCAGTACTTC	CASGPVGTGGYEQYF
TRBV7-2	NA	NA	TRBJ1-1	TGTGCCAGCAGCTTAGAAACTTTCGGGGAGAACACTGAAGCTTTCTTT	CASSLETFGENTEAFF
TRBV5-4	few	TRBD2	TRBJ2-5	TGTGCCAGCAGCAGGGGTTCACTCCCGGGAGGGCCGCGAGAGACCCAGTACTTC	CASSRGSLPGGPRETQYF
TRBV30	NA	NA	TRBJ2-7	TGTGCCTGGAGTGTACTCACGGGAGCCTACGAGCAGTACTTC	CAWSVLTGAYEQYF
TRBV10-3	few	NA	TRBJ2-5	TGTGCCATCAGTGAGTCGGCAGGGTTTGTCCGAGAGCAGTACTTC	CAISESAGFVREQYF
TRBV9	NA	TRBD2	TRBJ2-3	TGTGCCAGCAGCGTCGGGCTAGCGGGGAACACAGATACGCAGTATTTT	CASSVGLAGNTDTQYF
TRBV18	few	TRBD2	TRBJ2-1	TGTGCCAGCTCACCTACACTAGCGGGTGCTTACAATGAGCAGTTCTTC	CASSPTLAGAYNEQFF
TRBV6-5	NA	NA	TRBJ2-7	TGTGCCAGCAGTTACTCGCGCAGGTCCGTCCACGAGCAGTACTTC	CASSYSRRSVHEQYF
TRBV19	few	NA	TRBJ2-2	TGTGCCAGTAGTATAGCAGCTAGCGTGAACACCGGGGAGCTGTTTTTT	CASSIAASVNTGELFF
TRBV5-1	NA	TRBD1	TRBJ1-4	TGCGCCAGCAGCTTGGCCCCGGACAGGAATGAAAAACTGTTTTTT	CASSLAPDRNEKLFF
TRBV6-5	NA	NA	TRBJ2-1	TGTGCCAGCAGTTTTGGTCAGGATCGGACCTACAATGAGCAGTTCTTC	CASSFGQDRTYNEQFF
TRBV18	few	NA	TRBJ1-5	TGTGCCAGCTCACCAGATACGGAGAATCAGCCCCAGCATTTT	CASSPDTENQPQHF